This T cell receptor (beta chain) is drawn from a study of shared clonotypes between healthy human individuals. Study-wide context: Serving as donors were a couple of women and three men, whose ages spanned 18 to 49. Researchers assigned three CD4 naive, three CD4 memory, two CD8 naive and one CD8 memory plate to each donor.

Points on this clone: This same CDR3 is encoded by further DNA sequences in the sample.

The split of CD4+ cells yielded CD45RA+ naive and CD45RA-negative memory subsets. The data were produced by immunoSEQ multiplex PCR, yet TCRdb's version contains in-frame clones alone and is incomplete. The sample records a few million clones, nearly 97% being singletons. This CDR3 spans 13 amino acids. Trimming removed 4 bases from V and 3 bases from J, with 8 bases in between. From germline, CDR1 is SGHNT and CDR2 YYREEE (reference sequence). What was sequenced was naive CD4+ T cells sorted from blood. Sample subset: CD45RA+ positively selected. The chain uses TRBV5-4 and TRBJ1-5; D perhaps matches TRBD1 (5 bases). This receptor was identified in a man between 18 and 29 years old in good health. The DNA of the CDR3 is TGTGCCAGCAGCCCGGACACCAATCAGCCCCAGCATTTT. Amino acid sequence: CASSPDTNQPQHF.